These 24 T cell receptor beta chains originate from one sample sequenced in a study of CD8 T cells in Susac syndrome. Random hexamers were used to reverse transcribe an amount of roughly 0.5 to 1 ug RNA. TCRdb called the immunoSEQ multiplex PCR reads again in MiXCR, with one record for every CDR3 protein. Of 160,000 or so distinct CDR3 sequences in the sample, about 94% were seen once. Sequencing was carried out using CD8+ T cells from PBMCs. These receptors originate from a human donor with multiple sclerosis.

The chain combines TRBV30 with TRBJ2-1; D not resolved. V was trimmed by 2 bases and J by 4 bases, leaving 3 bases between them. The CDR3 runs to 11 residues. Germline-derived CDR1 and CDR2 are GTSNPN and SVGIG (reference sequence). CDR3 sequence (DNA): TGTGCCTGGAGTTATTACAATGAGCAGTTCTTC. Residues: CAWSYYNEQFF.

This clonotype was recorded once. V and J are TRBV7-9 and TRBJ2-1; D is possibly TRBD2 (5 bases). The CDR3 has 16 residues. Trimming cost V 5 bases and J 0 bases, with 14 bases left between them. The V gene's germline CDR1 is SEHNR and CDR2 FQNEAQ (reference sequence). CDR3 DNA sequence: TGTGCCAGCAGCGGAACCCTAGGGAGCTCCTACAATGAGCAGTTCTTC. Protein: CASSGTLGSSYNEQFF.

The CDR3 here is CASSKGRQSYGYTF. The CDR3 bases are TGTGCCAGCAGCAAAGGGCGGCAGAGCTATGGCTACACCTTC. The rearrangement joins TRBV7-9 to TRBJ1-2; D unresolved. The CDR3 has 14 residues. Trimming left V 5 bases short and J 4 bases short, with 14 bases between. The germline CDR1 and CDR2 sequences are SEHNR and FQNEAQ (reference sequence). Filled out from reference TRBV7-9 and TRBJ1-2, the complete variable domain reads DTGVSQNPRHKITKRGQNVTFRCDPISEHNRLYWYRQTLGQGPEFLTYFQNEAQLEKSRLLSDRFSAERPKGSFSTLEIQRTEQGDSAMYLCASSKGRQSYGYTFGSGTRLTVV.

The rearrangement uses TRBV7-2 and TRBJ2-5, with TRBD2 matching 8 bases. Losses at the gene ends were 5 bases for V and 4 bases for J; bases not matched to a gene: 3. Germline CDR1 reads SGHTA; CDR2 reads FQGNSA. The length of the CDR3 is 13 residues. The CDR3 loop reads CASSTGLAETQYF. DNA for the CDR3: TGTGCCAGCAGCACCGGACTAGCAGAGACCCAGTACTTC.

The chain combines TRBV15 with TRBJ2-5; 10 nucleotides match TRBD2. V was pared by 1 base and J by 9 bases, with 11 bases of the junction left unmatched. CDR3 length: 16 amino acids. Germline CDR1 and CDR2: LNHNV and YYDKDF (reference sequence). In nucleotides, the CDR3 is TGTGCCACCAGCAGAGGCCCGGGACTAGCGCCTTTGCCCCAGTACTTC. This gives the protein CATSRGPGLAPLPQYF.

V usage is TRBV9 and J usage is TRBJ2-7, with D possibly called TRBD1 or TRBD2 (5 bases each). Per the germline V gene, CDR1 is SGDLS and CDR2 is YYNGEE. The CDR3 runs to 14 residues. The V end was cut by 4 bases, the J end by 4 bases, with 15 bases between. This CDR3 is CASSPSGRNYEQYF. Written as DNA, the CDR3 is TGTGCCAGCAGCCCATCGGGACGGAATTACGAGCAGTACTTC.

This chain uses TRBV2 with TRBJ2-5; D is perhaps TRBD1 (6 bases). CDR3 length equals 11 residues. Per germline, CDR1 SNHLY and CDR2 FYNNEI. The CDR3 protein is CESQGQETQYF. The CDR3 bases are TGTGAGAGCCAGGGGCAAGAGACCCAGTACTTC.

The chain uses TRBV7-9 and TRBJ2-7, with TRBD1 matching over 7 bases. Germline loops: CDR1 SEHNR, CDR2 FQNEAQ (reference sequence). The CDR3 has 16 amino acids. The V segment lost 2 bases and the J segment 5 bases; nucleotides outside the gene matches: 12. The chain's CDR3 is CASSLSTGTPVHEQYF. DNA for the CDR3: TGTGCCAGCAGCTTATCGACAGGGACCCCTGTCCACGAGCAGTACTTC. The variable domain in full, with the rest retrieved from reference TRBV7-9 and TRBJ2-7, is DTGVSQNPRHKITKRGQNVTFRCDPISEHNRLYWYRQTLGQGPEFLTYFQNEAQLEKSRLLSDRFSAERPKGSFSTLEIQRTEQGDSAMYLCASSLSTGTPVHEQYFGPGTRLTVT.

The chain uses TRBV20-1 and TRBJ2-6; TRBD2 might be the D (6 bases). This CDR3 is 15 amino acids long. Looked up from germline, CDR1 is DFQATT and CDR2 is SNEGSKA (reference sequence). The V end was cut by 6 bases, the J end by 1 base, with 13 bases between. The CDR3 region is CSAIAEGSGANVLTF. CDR3 nucleotides: TGCAGTGCCATAGCGGAGGGATCTGGGGCCAACGTCCTGACTTTC.

CDR3 in DNA: TGTGCCAGCAGCGTAGCCGGACAGGAGGGGGAAAAACTGTTTTTT. Its protein product is CASSVAGQEGEKLFF. V and J are TRBV9 and TRBJ1-4; 7 bases are shared with TRBD1. Germline loops: CDR1 SGDLS, CDR2 YYNGEE. V trimming: 0 bases; J trimming: 8 bases; junction bases outside the gene matches: 7. The CDR3 covers 15 residues.

The gene calls are TRBV9 and TRBJ2-3; TRBD2 matches at 8 bases. Per germline, CDR1 SGDLS and CDR2 YYNGEE. CDR3 length equals 15 residues. The V and J ends lost 3 bases and 2 bases, in that order; junction bases with no gene match: 5. The CDR3, as DNA: TGTGCCAGCAGCGCAGCGGGGGCCGTCACAGATACGCAGTATTTT. Amino acid sequence: CASSAAGAVTDTQYF.

The chain links TRBV20-1 to TRBJ1-6; the match to TRBD1 covers 9 bases. The germline V gene encodes CDR1 DFQATT and CDR2 SNEGSKA (reference sequence). The CDR3 has 16 residues. Trimming cost V 0 bases and J 6 bases; bases outside gene matches: 6. CDR3 bases: TGCAGTGCTAGAGATGAGCTGACAGGGGGTAATTCACCCCTCCACTTT. Its protein product is CSARDELTGGNSPLHF.

CDR3 bases: TGTGCCTGGAAAATCCCGGGACTAAGGGGCTACACCTTC. This sequence encodes CAWKIPGLRGYTF. The chain combines TRBV30 with TRBJ1-2, with D possibly TRBD1 on 5 matching bases. Germline CDR1 is GTSNPN and CDR2 is SVGIG (reference sequence). V lost 4 bases, J lost 8 bases, and 17 bases lay in between. This CDR3 spans 13 amino acids.

This chain uses TRBV12-3 or TRBV12-4 with TRBJ1-6; D not certain. This CDR3 has 14 amino acids. V was shortened by 7 bases and J by 0 bases, with 7 bases between the two germline ends. The CDR3 loop reads CASIPSSYNSPLHF. In DNA form, the CDR3 reads TGTGCCAGCATCCCAAGCTCCTATAATTCACCCCTCCACTTT.

CDR3 loop: CAWSTSNREGIPYEQYF. DNA for the CDR3: TGTGCCTGGAGCACATCAAACAGGGAGGGTATCCCCTACGAGCAGTACTTC. The V call is TRBV30, the J call TRBJ2-7; the D gene is possibly TRBD2 (7 bases). The germline CDR1 and CDR2 sequences are GTSNPN and SVGIG (reference sequence). This CDR3 contains 17 residues. V was cut by 3 bases and J by 2 bases, with 23 bases left in between. Based on the CDR3 plus reference TRBV30 and TRBJ2-7, the full variable domain is SQTIHQWPATLVQPVGSPLSLECTVEGTSNPNLYWYRQAAGRGLQLLFYSVGIGQISSEVPQNLSASRPQDRQFILSSKKLLLSDSGFYLCAWSTSNREGIPYEQYFGPGTRLTVT.

The CDR3, as DNA: TGTGCCAGCAGCATAATAATTGGCACAGATACGCAGTATTTT. Translation: CASSIIIGTDTQYF. V is TRBV7-8 and J is TRBJ2-3; no firm D call. Germline values: CDR1 SGHVS, CDR2 FQNEAQ. The CDR3 is made up of 14 amino acids. V was shortened by 5 bases and J by 1 base, with 10 bases between the two germline ends.

The chain links TRBV7-2 to TRBJ2-5; perhaps D is TRBD1 or TRBD2 (5 bases each). V shed 4 bases and J shed 2 bases, with 17 bases lying between them. Looked up from germline, CDR1 is SGHTA and CDR2 is FQGNSA. The CDR3 loop spans 16 amino acids. The DNA of the CDR3 is TGTGCCAGCAGCTCACCCCCCGGGACCTTGCAAGAGACCCAGTACTTC. It is translated as CASSSPPGTLQETQYF.

This clonotype was seen a single time. This rearrangement joins TRBV20-1 to TRBJ1-2; 8 positions match TRBD1. Germline trimming cut 6 bases from V and 4 bases from J; bases unmatched to any gene: 10. Germline CDR1 and CDR2: DFQATT and SNEGSKA (reference sequence). This CDR3 contains 14 residues. CDR3 bases: TGCAGTGCCAGGAATGGGCAGGGGGCCTATGGCTACACCTTC. Its translation is CSARNGQGAYGYTF.

This clonotype was counted once. This chain links TRBV10-2 with TRBJ1-4; weak D call: TRBD1 (6 bases). The germline V and J ends were trimmed by 6 bases and 13 bases, with 9 bases remaining between them. The CDR3 is 10 amino acids. The germline CDR1 and CDR2 sequences are WSHSY and SAAADI. The CDR3 reads CASRQGRLFF. The CDR3 DNA reads TGCGCCAGCAGACAGGGACGACTGTTTTTT.

This clonotype has just one count. The chain recombines TRBV6-5 with TRBJ2-7; D is uncertain. This CDR3 has 12 residues. Trimming removed 6 bases from V and 1 base from J, with 7 bases in between. CDR1 MNHEY and CDR2 SVGAGI come from the germline V gene. CDR3 bases: TGTGCCAGCAGCCCCAATTCCTACGAGCAGTACTTC. Protein: CASSPNSYEQYF.

The V gene is TRBV7-8, the J gene TRBJ2-7; the match to TRBD1 covers 10 bases. There are 14 residues in the CDR3. CDR1 is SGHVS, CDR2 FQNEAQ, per germline. The trim removed 5 bases at V and 3 bases at J, leaving 4 bases unmatched. DNA of the CDR3: TGTGCCAGCAGCGGGACAGGGGTAGTCTACGAGCAGTACTTC. This translates into CASSGTGVVYEQYF. Combining the CDR3 with reference TRBV7-8 and TRBJ2-7 gives the whole variable domain GAGVSQSPRYKVAKRGQDVALRCDPISGHVSLFWYQQALGQGPEFLTYFQNEAQLDKSGLPSDRFFAERPEGSVSTLKIQRTQQEDSAVYLCASSGTGVVYEQYFGPGTRLTVT.

The CDR3 DNA follows: TGTGCCAGCAGCTTGGTTGACAGGAAATACAATGAGCAGTTCTTC. Its translation: CASSLVDRKYNEQFF. The J gene is TRBJ2-1, the V gene TRBV5-4; tentatively, D is TRBD1 (6 bases). V dropped 0 bases and J dropped 4 bases, with 11 bases sitting between them. The V gene's germline CDR1 is SGHNT and CDR2 YYREEE (reference sequence). The CDR3 covers 15 residues.

The sample holds one count of this clonotype. This chain connects TRBV28 to TRBJ1-2; TRBD1 aligns across 8 bases. The CDR3 extends over 14 amino acids. V lost 5 bases, J lost 0 bases, and 2 bases stayed unmatched. CDR1 is MDHEN and CDR2 is SYDVKM in the germline V gene. CDR3 loop: CASSDRGANYGYTF. The CDR3 DNA reads as TGTGCCAGCAGTGACAGGGGAGCTAACTATGGCTACACCTTC.

The V gene is TRBV9, the J gene TRBJ2-3; 9 bases align to TRBD2. V trimming: 3 bases; J trimming: 5 bases; junction bases outside the gene matches: 13. The CDR3 has 17 residues. Germline CDR1 and CDR2: SGDLS and YYNGEE. The CDR3 protein is CASSEEGLRGGRDTQYF. The CDR3 nucleotides are TGTGCCAGCAGCGAGGAGGGTCTGCGGGGGGGGAGAGATACGCAGTATTTT. Together with reference TRBV9 and TRBJ2-3, the CDR3 gives the full variable domain: DSGVTQTPKHLITATGQRVTLRCSPRSGDLSVYWYQQSLDQGLQFLIQYYNGEERAKGNILERFSAQQFPDLHSELNLSSLELGDSALYFCASSEEGLRGGRDTQYFGPGTRLTVL.